This T cell receptor beta chain was identified during a study of cytomegalovirus exposure and HLA in healthy donors. Broader study findings: For presence/absence analyses, sequencing depth was assumed to be roughly uniform across donors. There were a few CMV-associated chains whose specificity for CMV antigens was confirmed in vitro. Earlier analysis looked at TCR beta V segments, and most were productive about 90% or about 30% of the time.

With regard to this clone: The antigen is not known.

With 1 base removed from V and 7 bases from J, the gap between germline ends came to 7 bases. The CDR3 covers 13 residues. CDR1 and CDR2 from the germline V gene are SGHDN and FVKESK. PCR primers comprised 60 Vbeta and 13 Jbeta primers. The data were produced by immunoSEQ multiplex PCR, yet TCRdb's version contains in-frame clones alone and is incomplete. This sample has roughly 90,000 clones, with 65% to 75% found just once. What was sequenced was PBMCs. The TCR originated in a man between 25 and 39 years old in good health and CMV-seropositive. The chain combines TRBV14 with TRBJ2-2; a weak D match, TRBD2 (5 bases). CDR3 nucleotides: TGTGCCAGCAGCCAAGTGGCGGGCGGGGAGCTGTTTTTT. Protein product: CASSQVAGGELFF.